One sample yielded the 10 T cell receptor beta chains listed below, sequenced in a study of blood T cell repertoires in COVID-19. Sequenced by immunoSEQ multiplex PCR; TCRdb stores in-frame clones only, minus some. The sample includes about 140,000 clones, over 75% of them seen just once. Sequencing input: peripheral blood. These receptors were obtained from a woman between 55 and 75 years old with active COVID-19.

The chain recombines TRBV5-4 with TRBJ2-7, with 8 bases aligning to TRBD1. Per germline, CDR1 SGHNT and CDR2 YYREEE (reference sequence). The CDR3 loop spans 15 amino acids. V shed 0 bases, J shed 2 bases, and the junction held 4 bases outside the gene matches. The CDR3 region has the DNA TGTGCCAGCAGCTTGGAGGGGACAGGTACCTACGAGCAGTACTTC. Its translation is CASSLEGTGTYEQYF. The full variable domain, rest sourced from reference TRBV5-4 and TRBJ2-7, is ETGVTQSPTHLIKTRGQQVTLRCSSQSGHNTVSWYQQALGQGPQFIFQYYREEENGRGNFPPRFSGLQFPNYSSELNVNALELDDSALYLCASSLEGTGTYEQYFGPGTRLTVT.

This chain joins TRBV4-3 and TRBJ2-2; 9 bases are a match to TRBD2. Germline V gene data show CDR1 as LGHNA and CDR2 as YSLEER. Unmatched junction bases numbered 13, after V lost 0 bases and J lost 5 bases. This CDR3 comprises 19 residues. CDR3 residues: CASSQDRRREGRRTGELFF. The CDR3 nucleotides are TGCGCCAGCAGCCAAGATAGGCGGCGGGAGGGCCGTCGAACCGGGGAGCTGTTTTTT.

The chain couples TRBV5-1 to TRBJ2-2, with 11 bases fitting TRBD2. Trimming at V came to 4 bases and at J to 5 bases, leaving 4 bases not matched to a gene. Germline V gene sequence: CDR1 SGHRS, CDR2 YFSETQ. CDR3 size: 15 residues. The CDR3 nucleotides read TGCGCCAGCAGCACTAGCGGGAGAGAAACCGGGGAGCTGTTTTTT. This gives the protein CASSTSGRETGELFF.

The chain recombines TRBV10-3 with TRBJ2-3, with 8 positions matching TRBD2. With 6 bases clipped from V and 5 bases from J, the junction kept 10 bases outside the gene matches. CDR1 is ENHRY and CDR2 is SYGVKD in the germline V gene. CDR3 length: 15 residues. CDR3 DNA sequence: TGTGCCATCAGCTCCGCGGGAGGTGTTGGAGATACGCAGTATTTT. Translation gives CAISSAGGVGDTQYF.

The chain joins TRBV5-5 to TRBJ1-5; D is uncertain. Looked up from germline, CDR1 is SGHKS and CDR2 is YYEKEE (reference sequence). This CDR3 region has 14 residues. The V end was cut by 0 bases, the J end by 12 bases, with 16 bases between. CDR3 bases: TGTGCCAGCAGCTTGGCCCAATACCCCTATCTCCAGCATTTT. Translation: CASSLAQYPYLQHF.

The chain is built from TRBV7-2 and TRBJ2-1, with 8 bases aligning to TRBD2. Germline CDR1 reads SGHTA; CDR2 reads FQGNSA. V lost 1 base and J lost 1; bases outside the gene matches: 6. The CDR3 is 17 amino acids. CDR3: CASSLGFSSGSYNEQFF. CDR3 bases: TGTGCCAGCAGCTTAGGGTTCTCTAGCGGGTCCTACAATGAGCAGTTCTTC.

The sample holds one count of this clone. The J gene is TRBJ2-7, the V gene TRBV10-3; the match to TRBD2 covers 7 bases. Germline V gene data show CDR1 as ENHRY and CDR2 as SYGVKD. There are 14 residues in the CDR3. J was trimmed by 2 bases and V by 8 bases; bases with no gene match: 9. The CDR3 coding sequence is TGTGCCATCCGGGGCGGGAGAGGGACCTACGAGCAGTACTTC. Translation gives CAIRGGRGTYEQYF.

This chain joins TRBV7-9 and TRBJ2-1; the match to TRBD2 covers 8 bases. V dropped 1 base and J dropped 4; count of bases not matched to a gene: 6. Germline V gene sequence: CDR1 SEHNR, CDR2 FQNEAQ (reference sequence). This CDR3 contains 16 residues. This chain's CDR3 is CASSLGASGFYNEQFF. The CDR3 nucleotides are TGTGCCAGCAGCTTAGGGGCTAGCGGGTTTTACAATGAGCAGTTCTTC.

This clone has a single count. The chain employs TRBV25-1 and TRBJ2-7; D perhaps matches TRBD1 (6 bases). V lost 5 bases and J lost 5, with 10 bases in between. Germline CDR1 MGHDK, CDR2 SYGVNS. This CDR3 comprises 12 residues. The CDR3: CASSFRGNEQYF. CDR3 DNA sequence: TGTGCCAGCAGTTTCAGGGGTAACGAGCAGTACTTC.

This sequence joins TRBV5-8 and TRBJ2-7, with TRBD1 matching over 10 bases. Germline CDR1 and CDR2: SGHTS and YDEGEE. The CDR3 loop spans 14 amino acids. J lost 9 bases, V lost 4 bases, and 10 bases had no gene match. The CDR3 loop reads CASSRRQGAAVQYF. CDR3 nucleotides: TGTGCCAGCAGCAGACGACAGGGGGCGGCCGTGCAGTACTTC.